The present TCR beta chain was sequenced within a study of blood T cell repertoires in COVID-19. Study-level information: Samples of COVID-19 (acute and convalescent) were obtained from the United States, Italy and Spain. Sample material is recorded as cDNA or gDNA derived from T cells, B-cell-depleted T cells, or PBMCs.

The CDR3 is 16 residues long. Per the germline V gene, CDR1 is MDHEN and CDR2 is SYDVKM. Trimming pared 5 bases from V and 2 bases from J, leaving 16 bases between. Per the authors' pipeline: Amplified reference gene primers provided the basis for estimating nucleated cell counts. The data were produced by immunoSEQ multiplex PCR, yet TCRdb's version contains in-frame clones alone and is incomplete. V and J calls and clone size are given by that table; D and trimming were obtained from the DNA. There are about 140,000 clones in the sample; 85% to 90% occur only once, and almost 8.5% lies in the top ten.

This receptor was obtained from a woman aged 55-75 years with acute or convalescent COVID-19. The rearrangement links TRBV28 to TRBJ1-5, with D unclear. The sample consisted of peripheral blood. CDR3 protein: CASSPTEGKGNQPQHF. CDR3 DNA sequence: TGTGCCAGCAGTCCTACCGAGGGTAAAGGCAATCAGCCCCAGCATTTT.